Following are 21 T cell receptor beta chains from one sample sequenced in a study of a mutant IDH1 vaccine in newly diagnosed glioma. Stated time point: baseline, week 1 (first vaccination visit). The sample's treatment: pre-vaccination baseline after standard-of-care therapy. Method: immunoSEQ multiplex PCR; TCRdb's copy keeps in-frame clones and lacks some. The sample has just under 95,000 clones, roughly 75% seen once. Specimen: PBMCs, collected from a glioma patient treated with radiotherapy, temozolomide or both. Receptors originate from a man between 40 and 49 years old with glioma.

This clone was observed many times. The rearrangement uses TRBV12-5 and TRBJ1-1; tentatively, D is TRBD1 (5 bases). The CDR3 sequence is 14 residues long. V lost 7 bases and J 6 bases, leaving 18 bases between the germline ends. Per germline, CDR1 LGHNT and CDR2 FRNRAP. Here the CDR3 reads CASAPGWGGSEAFF. The DNA for the CDR3 is TGTGCTAGTGCCCCCGGCTGGGGGGGTTCTGAAGCTTTCTTT.

This chain joins TRBV28 and TRBJ1-1; possibly TRBD1 for D (5 bases). CDR3 size: 14 residues. The V end lost 5 bases, the J end lost 0 bases, and 10 bases lay between the germline ends. Germline lookup yields CDR1 MDHEN and CDR2 SYDVKM. This CDR3 reads CASSPGPMNTEAFF. The CDR3 coding sequence is TGTGCCAGCAGTCCGGGACCGATGAACACTGAAGCTTTCTTT. The whole variable domain, remainder taken from reference TRBV28 and TRBJ1-1, is DVKVTQSSRYLVKRTGEKVFLECVQDMDHENMFWYRQDPGLGLRLIYFSYDVKMKEKGDIPEGYSVSREKKERFSLILESASTNQTSMYLCASSPGPMNTEAFFGQGTRLTVV.

The chain combines TRBV4-3 with TRBJ2-5; a weak D match, TRBD2 (5 bases). Between the trimmed V and J ends, which lost 0 bases and 2 bases, there was a span of 7 bases. Germline assignment: CDR1 LGHNA and CDR2 YSLEER. CDR3 length equals 14 residues. The CDR3 sequence: CASSQDWEQETQYF. CDR3 coding DNA: TGCGCCAGCAGCCAAGATTGGGAGCAAGAGACCCAGTACTTC.

This sequence joins TRBV13 and TRBJ1-1; D ambiguous. Germline V gene sequence: CDR1 PRHDT, CDR2 FYEKMQ (reference sequence). V lost 5 bases, J lost 8 bases, and 12 bases lay in between. The CDR3 length is 12 residues. CDR3 coding DNA: TGTGCCAGCAGCCGACGGGAACTGGAAGCTTTCTTT. Translated, it gives CASSRRELEAFF. The variable domain in full, with the rest retrieved from reference TRBV13 and TRBJ1-1, is AAGVIQSPRHLIKEKRETATLKCYPIPRHDTVYWYQQGPGQDPQFLISFYEKMQSDKGSIPDRFSAQQFSDYHSELNMSSLELGDSALYFCASSRRELEAFFGQGTRLTVV.

The J gene is TRBJ2-5, the V gene TRBV7-2; D is ambiguous. Germline V lookup: CDR1 SGHTA, CDR2 FQGNSA. Between the trimmed V and J ends, which lost 5 bases and 4 bases, there was a span of 8 bases. This CDR3 contains 12 residues. The CDR3, as DNA: TGTGCCAGCAGCCCGACTTCAGAGACCCAGTACTTC. Encoded protein: CASSPTSETQYF.

The rearrangement uses TRBV7-9 and TRBJ2-7; the D is unclear. V was cut by 1 base and J by 0 bases, with 7 bases left in between. The CDR3 has 14 residues. The V gene's germline CDR1 is SEHNR and CDR2 FQNEAQ (reference sequence). This CDR3 is CASSLVGSSYEQYF. The CDR3 DNA reads TGTGCCAGCAGCTTAGTAGGTAGCTCCTACGAGCAGTACTTC.

The chain links TRBV28 to TRBJ2-7; weak D call: TRBD2 (6 bases). This CDR3 region has 16 residues. CDR1 MDHEN and CDR2 SYDVKM come from the germline V gene. V was shortened by 4 bases and J by 2 bases, with 18 bases between the two germline ends. The CDR3 sequence is CASSSMTGTYTYEQYF. CDR3 nucleotide sequence: TGTGCCAGCAGTTCTATGACCGGGACTTACACCTACGAGCAGTACTTC.

The chain employs TRBV5-1 and TRBJ1-2, with D possibly TRBD1 on 6 matching bases. The germline V gene encodes CDR1 SGHRS and CDR2 YFSETQ. The V end was cut by 0 bases, the J end by 5 bases, with 20 bases between. This CDR3 spans 17 amino acids. CDR3 coding DNA: TGCGCCAGCAGCTTGGACTGGGCGGGGGGCATAGAATATGGCTACACCTTC. It codes for CASSLDWAGGIEYGYTF.

This clone was found a few times. The V gene is TRBV7-2, the J gene TRBJ2-5; D not resolved. Germline V gene sequence: CDR1 SGHTA, CDR2 FQGNSA. The V gene lost 6 bases and the J gene lost 1 base, with 9 bases spanning the gap. This CDR3 contains 13 residues. CDR3 nucleotides: TGTGCCAGCAGTACAAGGGTCCAAGAGACCCAGTACTTC. It yields the protein CASSTRVQETQYF.

The rearrangement links TRBV7-9 to TRBJ1-1, with D hard to call. Germline lookup yields CDR1 SEHNR and CDR2 FQNEAQ (reference sequence). Trimming removed 5 bases at V and 5 bases at J, with 12 bases between. The CDR3 has 13 residues. In DNA form, the CDR3 reads TGTGCCAGCAGCCAAGAACGGGTTACTGAAGCTTTCTTT. It is translated as CASSQERVTEAFF.

The rearrangement joins TRBV5-1 to TRBJ2-6, with D perhaps assigned TRBD1 or TRBD2 (5 bases each). The V and J ends lost 2 bases and 2 bases respectively, with 11 bases between them. Per germline, CDR1 SGHRS and CDR2 YFSETQ. The CDR3 spans 16 residues. CDR3 sequence: CASSFETGPGANVLTF. The CDR3 bases are TGCGCCAGCAGCTTTGAAACGGGGCCTGGGGCCAACGTCCTGACTTTC.

The chain couples TRBV6-5 to TRBJ2-1; possibly TRBD2 for D (5 bases). There are 15 residues in the CDR3. Germline V gene lookup returns CDR1 MNHEY and CDR2 SVGAGI. V was pared by 2 bases and J by 4 bases, with 12 bases between. CDR3 loop: CASSYEKRVYNEQFF. The CDR3 DNA sequence: TGTGCCAGCAGTTACGAAAAGAGGGTTTACAATGAGCAGTTCTTC.

The chain joins TRBV18 to TRBJ1-2; 7 positions match TRBD1. The CDR3 covers 15 residues. The germline CDR1 and CDR2 sequences are KGHSH and LQKENI. The J segment lost 7 bases and the V segment lost 2 bases, leaving 10 bases of the junction unmatched. The CDR3 reads CASSPVTGALGGYTF. The CDR3 region has the DNA TGTGCCAGCTCACCAGTAACAGGGGCGCTAGGTGGCTACACCTTC. Filled out from reference TRBV18 and TRBJ1-2, the complete variable domain reads NAGVMQNPRHLVRRRGQEARLRCSPMKGHSHVYWYRQLPEEGLKFMVYLQKENIIDESGMPKERFSAEFPKEGPSILRIQQVVRGDSAAYFCASSPVTGALGGYTFGSGTRLTVV.

The genes are TRBV19 and TRBJ1-2; D unclear. CDR3 size: 15 residues. V was shortened by 4 bases and J by 1 base, with 13 bases between the two germline ends. The germline V gene has CDR1 LNHDA and CDR2 SQIVND (reference sequence). The chain's CDR3 is CASSTPGMGNYGYTF. The CDR3 DNA reads as TGTGCCAGTAGTACCCCCGGGATGGGTAACTATGGCTACACCTTC.

CDR3 region: CASVPGPSYSGANVLTF. CDR3 sequence (DNA): TGTGCTAGTGTACCAGGACCATCGTACTCTGGGGCCAACGTCCTGACTTTC. The chain couples TRBV12-5 to TRBJ2-6; D not certain. The germline V and J ends were trimmed by 7 bases and 0 bases, with 16 bases remaining between them. The CDR3 length is 17 residues. CDR1 and CDR2 from the germline V gene are LGHNT and FRNRAP.

V and J are TRBV6-1 and TRBJ1-5; the match to TRBD1 covers 7 bases. Unmatched junction bases numbered 5, after V lost 4 bases and J lost 5 bases. The CDR3 is 14 residues long. Germline V gene sequence: CDR1 MNHNS, CDR2 SASEGT. The CDR3 DNA reads TGTGCCAGCAGTGGTAGACAGGGACATCAGCCCCAGCATTTT. This gives the protein CASSGRQGHQPQHF.

This chain links TRBV28 with TRBJ1-5, with D tentatively TRBD1 (5 bases). From germline, CDR1 is MDHEN and CDR2 SYDVKM. The CDR3 is 16 residues long. Trimming took 0 bases from V and 2 from J, leaving 11 bases between them. The CDR3 spells CASSLWQGSGNQPQHF. DNA of the CDR3: TGTGCCAGCAGTTTATGGCAGGGTAGTGGCAATCAGCCCCAGCATTTT.

The chain links TRBV6-1 to TRBJ2-7; 7 positions match TRBD1. Germline V gene sequence: CDR1 MNHNS, CDR2 SASEGT. The CDR3 spans 13 residues. V shed 9 bases, J shed 0 bases, and the junction held 5 bases outside the gene matches. The CDR3 nucleotides read TGTGCCAGTACAGGGGACAGCTCCTACGAGCAGTACTTC. This translates into CASTGDSSYEQYF.

This sequence joins TRBV5-1 and TRBJ2-7; 12 bases align to TRBD1. Per the germline V gene, CDR1 is SGHRS and CDR2 is YFSETQ. After removal of 4 bases from V and 5 bases from J, the junction contained 10 bases not matched to a gene. CDR3 length equals 16 residues. The CDR3 region has the DNA TGCGCCAGCAGCCCAACCGGGACAGGGGGCGCCGACGAGCAGTACTTC. Translated, it gives CASSPTGTGGADEQYF. The whole variable domain, remainder taken from reference TRBV5-1 and TRBJ2-7, is KAGVTQTPRYLIKTRGQQVTLSCSPISGHRSVSWYQQTPGQGLQFLFEYFSETQRNKGNFPGRFSGRQFSNSRSEMNVSTLELGDSALYLCASSPTGTGGADEQYFGPGTRLTVT.

As DNA, the CDR3 is TGTGCCAGCTCACCACAAAACACCGGGGAGCTGTTTTTT. This translates into CASSPQNTGELFF. The chain combines TRBV18 with TRBJ2-2; D is undetermined. The CDR3 totals 13 residues. Trimming left V 1 base short and J 2 bases short, with 2 bases between. In germline, CDR1 is KGHSH, CDR2 LQKENI.

The rearrangement joins TRBV29-1 to TRBJ1-1; TRBD1 aligns across 7 bases. The V gene's germline CDR1 is SQVTM and CDR2 ANQGSEA. This CDR3 has 14 amino acids. V shed 1 base, J shed 7 bases, and the junction held 9 bases outside the gene matches. CDR3 amino acids: CSVEVGAGGREAFF. The CDR3 DNA reads TGCAGCGTTGAAGTAGGTGCAGGGGGGCGTGAAGCTTTCTTT. The full variable domain, rest sourced from reference TRBV29-1 and TRBJ1-1, is SAVISQKPSRDICQRGTSLTIQCQVDSQVTMMFWYRQQPGQSLTLIATANQGSEATYESGFVIDKFPISRPNLTFSTLTVSNMSPEDSSIYLCSVEVGAGGREAFFGQGTRLTVV.